This T cell receptor (beta chain) was profiled in a study of response to subunit inactivated influenza vaccine. One entry per CDR3 protein results from TCRdb running MiXCR on the RT-PCR reads. Among roughly 500,000 distinct CDR3 sequences listed, under 30% were seen once. In its sample, this clonotype was seen a few times. Compared with germline, one end of the junction differs, possibly owing to a read error. The germline V gene has CDR1 SEHNR and CDR2 FQNEAQ (reference sequence). The CDR3 is 15 residues long. These records were also assigned to another study, of T cells expressing NK-cell markers. From that study: The cDNA for TCR beta came from 5'RACE template switching with UMIs. Of eight sequenced donors, seven were HCMV-seropositive and one HCMV-seronegative. Dominant NKG2C+ clonotypes in over 5 donors made up roughly 1.0-7.0% of CD8+ T cells. Where several donors were concerned, these clonotypes also led the CD3+CD56-NKG2C+ fraction. HCMV specificity of the expanded NKG2C+ T cell clones was not established.

The V gene is TRBV7-9, the J gene TRBJ2-7; 7 bases match TRBD2. The specimen was CD4+ T cells sorted from PBMCs, collected 11 to 12 days after vaccination. This TCR was recovered from a man aged 45-65 years who received an inactivated influenza vaccine. This CDR3 is CASTLDRGGDYEQYF. In nucleotides, the CDR3 is TGTGCCAGCACCTTAGATCGGGGAGGGGACTACGAGCAGTACTTC.